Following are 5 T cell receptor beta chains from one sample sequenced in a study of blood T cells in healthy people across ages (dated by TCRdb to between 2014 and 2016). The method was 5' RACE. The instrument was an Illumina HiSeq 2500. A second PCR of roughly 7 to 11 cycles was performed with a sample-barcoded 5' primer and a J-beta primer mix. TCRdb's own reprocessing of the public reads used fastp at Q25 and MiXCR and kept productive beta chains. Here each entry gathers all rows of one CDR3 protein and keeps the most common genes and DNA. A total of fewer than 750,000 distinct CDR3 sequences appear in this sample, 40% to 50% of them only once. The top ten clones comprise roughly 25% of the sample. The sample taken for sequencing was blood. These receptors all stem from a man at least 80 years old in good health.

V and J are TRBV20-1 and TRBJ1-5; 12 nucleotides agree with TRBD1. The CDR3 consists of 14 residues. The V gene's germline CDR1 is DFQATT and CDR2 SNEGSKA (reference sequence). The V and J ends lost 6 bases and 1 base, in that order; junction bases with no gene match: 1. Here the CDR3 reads CSAGTGGSNQPQHF. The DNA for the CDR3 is TGCAGTGCCGGGACAGGGGGCAGCAATCAGCCCCAGCATTTT.

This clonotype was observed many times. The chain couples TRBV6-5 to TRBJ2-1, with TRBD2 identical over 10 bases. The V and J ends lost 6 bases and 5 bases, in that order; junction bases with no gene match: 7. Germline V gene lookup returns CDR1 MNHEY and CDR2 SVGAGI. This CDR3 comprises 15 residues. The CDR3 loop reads CASRPSGGLNNEQFF. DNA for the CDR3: TGTGCCAGCAGACCTAGCGGGGGACTCAACAATGAGCAGTTCTTC.

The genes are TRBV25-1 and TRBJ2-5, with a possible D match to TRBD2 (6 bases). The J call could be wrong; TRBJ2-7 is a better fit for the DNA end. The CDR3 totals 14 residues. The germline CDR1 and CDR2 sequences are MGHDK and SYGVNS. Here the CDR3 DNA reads TGTGCCAGCAGTGACGGCGGGGAGATCTACGAGCAGTACTTC. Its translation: CASSDGGEIYEQYF.

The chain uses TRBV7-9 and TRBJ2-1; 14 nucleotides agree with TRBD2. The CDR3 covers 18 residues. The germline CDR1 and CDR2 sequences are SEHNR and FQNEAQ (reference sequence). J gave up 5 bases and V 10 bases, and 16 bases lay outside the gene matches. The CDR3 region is CATPPGLAGVRRDNEQFF. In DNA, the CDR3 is TGTGCCACCCCTCCGGGACTAGCGGGAGTAAGAAGAGACAATGAGCAGTTCTTC.

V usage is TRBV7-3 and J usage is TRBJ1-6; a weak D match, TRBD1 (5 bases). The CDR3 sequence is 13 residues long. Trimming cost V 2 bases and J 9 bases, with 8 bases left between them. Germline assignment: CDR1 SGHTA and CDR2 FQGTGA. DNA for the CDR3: TGTGCCAGCAGCTTAGGGGGAGTTTCACCCCTCCACTTT. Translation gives CASSLGGVSPLHF. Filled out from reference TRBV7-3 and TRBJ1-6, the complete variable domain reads GAGVSQTPSNKVTEKGKYVELRCDPISGHTALYWYRQSLGQGPEFLIYFQGTGAADDSGLPNDRFFAVRPEGSVSTLKIQRTERGDSAVYLCASSLGGVSPLHFGNGTRLTVT.